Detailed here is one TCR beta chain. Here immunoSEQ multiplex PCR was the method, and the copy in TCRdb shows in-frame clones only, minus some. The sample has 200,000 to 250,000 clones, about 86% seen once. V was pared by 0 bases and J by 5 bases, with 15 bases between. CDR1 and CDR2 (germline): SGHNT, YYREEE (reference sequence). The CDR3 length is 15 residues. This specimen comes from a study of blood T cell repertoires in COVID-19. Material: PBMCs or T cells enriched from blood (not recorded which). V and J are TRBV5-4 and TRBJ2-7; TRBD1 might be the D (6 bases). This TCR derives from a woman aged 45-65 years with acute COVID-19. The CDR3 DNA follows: TGTGCCAGCAGCTTGGATCAGGGGAATCTCAACGAGCAGTACTTC. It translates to CASSLDQGNLNEQYF.